This TCR beta chain was sequenced in a study of T cells in Graves' hyperthyroidism and ophthalmopathy (dated by TCRdb to the late 2010s). Some background on the complete study: Peripheral blood was collected at initial diagnosis, before any treatment. The 95 to 100 discovery patients were randomly split 7:3 into training and test sets. In addition, the study compared T-cell repertoires in thyroid tissue and in blood from about 6 Graves' hyperthyroidism patients. According to the paper, TCR Vbeta CDR3 sequencing was carried out on approximately 140 peripheral blood samples, which came from around 43 ophthalmopathy, around 74 hyperthyroidism and roughly 17 progressor patients. TCR V-J signatures able to tell the groups apart were searched for in a discovery cohort of some 97 patients, of whom roughly 42 had Graves' ophthalmopathy and roughly 57 had stable Graves' hyperthyroidism. Prospective prediction of ophthalmopathy was tested in an independent validation cohort consisting of roughly 19 hyperthyroidism patients and approximately 16 patients who later progressed to ophthalmopathy. Following sampling, methimazole starting at 30 mg daily was given to hyperthyroidism patients, and high-dose intravenous methylprednisolone was given to ophthalmopathy patients.

Points the paper makes about the study in general: Most expanded thyroid clonotypes (frequency above 0.001) were also found in blood, which suggests that blood repertoires may mirror thyroid immune responses. Sample size was not statistically predetermined, and blinding of investigators to group allocation was not performed. In validation, the model predicted progression to ophthalmopathy a median of 6.5 months before onset, with approximately 71% sensitivity and about 72% specificity. A 13 V-J signature model separated ophthalmopathy from stable hyperthyroidism, with just over 85% sensitivity and roughly 82% specificity in cross-validation and 80%/75% in testing.

The TCR beta CDR3 regions were amplified from the RNA transcripts. For the first round of RT-PCR on the TCR CDR3, the HTBI primer set was used together with the Qiagen OneStep RT-PCR kit. Libraries were constructed in a second round of multiplex PCR, after which size selection and purification were performed. Sequencing of the libraries was done on an Illumina HiSeq2000 using paired-end 100 bp reads. As for the original processing: SOAPnuke was used to process the raw data, removing reads that contained adapters or uncalled bases, had a mean Phred below 15, or lacked an exact match to the constant primer or identifier. COPE v1.2.5 was used to merge the high-quality paired reads, and each unique nucleotide sequence was defined as a clonotype. MiTCR v1.1 was used to align the clonotypes against IMGT TRBV, TRBD and TRBJ reference segments. The analysis included only V-J combinations with a frequency above 0.0001, which together covered about 99% of the repertoires. The TCS score was defined as the ratio of F50 (clonal expansion) to E x V (chaos), calculated using BLOSUM62-based TCRdist between CDR3 peptides within each V-J. Welch's t-statistics and random forest reduced several hundred V-J features to 13, which were used in a naive Bayes classifier (R e1071). TCRdb handled the public reads itself, with Q25 trimming in fastp and clone calling in MiXCR, and kept productive beta chains. Identical CDR3 proteins give one entry, which carries the most common genes and DNA. The V and J calls and clone size are TCRdb's, not the authors'. This sample holds around 350,000 distinct CDR3 sequences; about 20% were observed only once. The biggest ten clones account for approximately 4% of the sample.

Graves' hyperthyroidism was defined as stable when no progression to ophthalmopathy occurred over 18 months of follow-up. Hyperthyroidism patients were aged 18 to 65 years and newly diagnosed, with disease duration of less than 2 months. Any patient with an uncontrolled infection, another autoimmune disease, pregnancy or lactation was excluded. Diagnoses were based on clinical symptoms, serum thyroxine and TRAb, thyroid ultrasound and orbital computed tomography. PBMCs were separated from under 12 ml of fresh peripheral blood using Ficoll-Paque density gradient centrifugation. Total RNA was extracted with Trizol reagent, and quality was checked on an Agilent 2100 Bioanalyzer. The CDR3 goes from the cysteine to the phenylalanine over 13 residues. Just CDR3 DNA is preserved here, 39 bases in frame from base 1. Ends trimmed: V by 5 bases, J by 5 bases; bases unmatched to a gene: 4. CDR1 and CDR2 (SGHNT, YENEEA) derive from the germline V gene.

This clonotype was found many times. Its antigen specificity is not known. No base-level quality is on record; no much larger clone is a single base apart. The sequencing input was blood. The clonotype comes from a young woman with Graves' hyperthyroidism. The V and J segments used are TRBV11-3 and TRBJ2-7; 9 middle bases align to TRBD1. The nucleotide sequence is given as TGTGCCAGCAGCAAAGACAGGGGGGACGAGCAGTACTTC. Translated, it reads CASSKDRGDEQYF.